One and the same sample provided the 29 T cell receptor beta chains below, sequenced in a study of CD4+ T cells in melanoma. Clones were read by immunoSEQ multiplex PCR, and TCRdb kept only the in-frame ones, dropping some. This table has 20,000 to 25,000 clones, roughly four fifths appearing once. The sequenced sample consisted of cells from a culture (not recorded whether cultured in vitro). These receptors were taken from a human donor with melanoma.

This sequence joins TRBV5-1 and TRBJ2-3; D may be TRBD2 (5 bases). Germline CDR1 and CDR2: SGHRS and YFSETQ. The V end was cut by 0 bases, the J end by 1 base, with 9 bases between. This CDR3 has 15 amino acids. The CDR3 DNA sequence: TGCGCCAGCAGCTTGGAGCGGACCGGCACAGATACGCAGTATTTT. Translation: CASSLERTGTDTQYF.

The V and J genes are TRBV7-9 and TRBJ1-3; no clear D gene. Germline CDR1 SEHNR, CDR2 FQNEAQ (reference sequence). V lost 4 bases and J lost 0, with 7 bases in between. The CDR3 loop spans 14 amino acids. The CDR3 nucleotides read TGTGCCAGCAGCTCTATTACCTCTGGAAACACCATATATTTT. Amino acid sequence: CASSSITSGNTIYF.

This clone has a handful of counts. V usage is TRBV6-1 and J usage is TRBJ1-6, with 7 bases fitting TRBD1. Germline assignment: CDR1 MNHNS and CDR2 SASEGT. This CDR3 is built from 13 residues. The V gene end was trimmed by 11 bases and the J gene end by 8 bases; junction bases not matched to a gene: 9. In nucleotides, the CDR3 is TGTGCCGGACAGGACAGGATCGATTCACCCCTCCACTTT. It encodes CAGQDRIDSPLHF.

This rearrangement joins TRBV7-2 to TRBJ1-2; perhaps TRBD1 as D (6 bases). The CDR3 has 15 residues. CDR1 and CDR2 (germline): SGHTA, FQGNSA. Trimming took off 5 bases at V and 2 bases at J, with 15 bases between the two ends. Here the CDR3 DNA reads TGTGCCAGCAGCCTCCAGGGACACCGGAACTATGGCTACACCTTC. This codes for CASSLQGHRNYGYTF.

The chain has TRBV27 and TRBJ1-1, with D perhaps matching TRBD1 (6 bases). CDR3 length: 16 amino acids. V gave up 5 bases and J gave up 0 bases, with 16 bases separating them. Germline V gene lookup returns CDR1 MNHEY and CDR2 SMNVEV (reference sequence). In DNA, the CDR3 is TGTGCCAGCAGTAAGCGGGGGGGGGCGATGAACACTGAAGCTTTCTTT. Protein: CASSKRGGAMNTEAFF.

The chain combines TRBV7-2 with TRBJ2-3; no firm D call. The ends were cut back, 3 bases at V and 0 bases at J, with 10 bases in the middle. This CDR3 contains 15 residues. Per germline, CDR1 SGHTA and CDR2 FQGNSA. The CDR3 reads CASSLSRSSTDTQYF. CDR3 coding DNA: TGTGCCAGCAGCTTGTCGCGGTCTAGCACAGATACGCAGTATTTT.

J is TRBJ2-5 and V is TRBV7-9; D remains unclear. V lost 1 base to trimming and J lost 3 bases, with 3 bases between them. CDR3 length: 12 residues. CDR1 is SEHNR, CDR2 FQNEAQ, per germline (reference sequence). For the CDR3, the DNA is TGTGCCAGCAGCTTAGAGGAAGAGACCCAGTACTTC. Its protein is CASSLEEETQYF. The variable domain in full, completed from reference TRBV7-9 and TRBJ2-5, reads DTGVSQNPRHKITKRGQNVTFRCDPISEHNRLYWYRQTLGQGPEFLTYFQNEAQLEKSRLLSDRFSAERPKGSFSTLEIQRTEQGDSAMYLCASSLEEETQYFGPGTRLLVL.

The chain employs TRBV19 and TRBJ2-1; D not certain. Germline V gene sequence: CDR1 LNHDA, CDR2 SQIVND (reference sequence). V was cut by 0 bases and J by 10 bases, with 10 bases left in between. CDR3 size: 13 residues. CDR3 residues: CASSIDREQEQFF. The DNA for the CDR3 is TGTGCCAGTAGTATAGATCGAGAACAAGAGCAGTTCTTC.

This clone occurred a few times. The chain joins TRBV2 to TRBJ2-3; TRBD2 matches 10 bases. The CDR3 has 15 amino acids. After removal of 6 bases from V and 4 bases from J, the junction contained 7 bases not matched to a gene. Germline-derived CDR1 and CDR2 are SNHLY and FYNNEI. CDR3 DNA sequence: TGTGCCAGCAGCCCTGGGACTAGCGTAGCAGATACGCAGTATTTT. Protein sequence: CASSPGTSVADTQYF. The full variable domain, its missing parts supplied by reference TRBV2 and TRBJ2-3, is EPEVTQTPSHQVTQMGQEVILRCVPISNHLYFYWYRQILGQKVEFLVSFYNNEISEKSEIFDDQFSVERPDGSNFTLKIRSTKLEDSAMYFCASSPGTSVADTQYFGPGTRLTVL.

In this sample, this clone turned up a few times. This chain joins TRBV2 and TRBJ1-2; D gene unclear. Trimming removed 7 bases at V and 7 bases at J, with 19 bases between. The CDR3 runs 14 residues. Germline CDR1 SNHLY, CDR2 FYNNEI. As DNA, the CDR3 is TGTGCCAGCACAGTGGTGCCCTCCGGTCTTGGCTACACCTTC. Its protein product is CASTVVPSGLGYTF. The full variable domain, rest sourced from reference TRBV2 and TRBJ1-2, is EPEVTQTPSHQVTQMGQEVILRCVPISNHLYFYWYRQILGQKVEFLVSFYNNEISEKSEIFDDQFSVERPDGSNFTLKIRSTKLEDSAMYFCASTVVPSGLGYTFGSGTRLTVV.

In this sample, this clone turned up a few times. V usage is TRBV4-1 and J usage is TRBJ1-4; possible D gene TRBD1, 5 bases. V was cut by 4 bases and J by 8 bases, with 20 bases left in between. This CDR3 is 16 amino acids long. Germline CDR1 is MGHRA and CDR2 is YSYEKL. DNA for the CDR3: TGCGCCAGCAGCCGAAGATGGGGGACTTGGGCAGAAAAACTGTTTTTT. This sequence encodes CASSRRWGTWAEKLFF.

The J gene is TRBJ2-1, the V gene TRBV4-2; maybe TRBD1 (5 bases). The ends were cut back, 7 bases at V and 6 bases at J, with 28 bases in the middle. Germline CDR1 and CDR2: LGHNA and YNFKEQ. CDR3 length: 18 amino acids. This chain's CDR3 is CASIWGGRAFVLGNEQFF. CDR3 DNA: TGTGCCAGCATCTGGGGTGGCAGGGCCTTCGTTTTGGGCAATGAGCAGTTCTTC.

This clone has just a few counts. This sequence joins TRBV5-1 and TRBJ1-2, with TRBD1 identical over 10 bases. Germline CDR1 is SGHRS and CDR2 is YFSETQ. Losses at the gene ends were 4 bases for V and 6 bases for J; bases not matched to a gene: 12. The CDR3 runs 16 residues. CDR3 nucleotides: TGCGCCAGCAGCGACGACCCTCAGACAGGGGGCAATGGCTACACCTTC. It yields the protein CASSDDPQTGGNGYTF.

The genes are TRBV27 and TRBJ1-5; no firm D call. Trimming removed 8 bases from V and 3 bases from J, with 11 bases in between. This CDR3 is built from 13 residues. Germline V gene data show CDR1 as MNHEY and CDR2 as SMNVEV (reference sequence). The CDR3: CASARRYNQPQHF. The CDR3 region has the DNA TGTGCCAGCGCGCGACGGTACAATCAGCCCCAGCATTTT.

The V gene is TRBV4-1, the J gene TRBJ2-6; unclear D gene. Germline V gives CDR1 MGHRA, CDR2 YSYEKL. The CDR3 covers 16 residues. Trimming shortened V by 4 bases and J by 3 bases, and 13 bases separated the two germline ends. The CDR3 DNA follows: TGCGCCAGCAGCCCAGGCCATTTGGGTGGGGCCAACGTCCTGACTTTC. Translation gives CASSPGHLGGANVLTF.

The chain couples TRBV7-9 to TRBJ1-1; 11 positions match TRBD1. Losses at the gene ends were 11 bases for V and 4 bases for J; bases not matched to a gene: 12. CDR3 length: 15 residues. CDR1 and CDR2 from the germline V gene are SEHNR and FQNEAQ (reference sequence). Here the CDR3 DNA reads TGTGCCCTCAACGCGGTGGGGACAGGGGGCACTGAAGCTTTCTTT. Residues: CALNAVGTGGTEAFF.

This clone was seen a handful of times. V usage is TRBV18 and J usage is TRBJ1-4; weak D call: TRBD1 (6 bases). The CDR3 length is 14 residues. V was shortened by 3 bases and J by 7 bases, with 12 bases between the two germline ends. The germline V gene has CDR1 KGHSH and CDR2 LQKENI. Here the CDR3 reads CASSPYRDGEKLFF. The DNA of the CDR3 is TGTGCCAGCTCACCCTACAGGGATGGTGAAAAACTGTTTTTT.

The CDR3 DNA sequence: TGTGCCAGCAGTGAGGAGACAACTAATAATTCACCCCTCCACTTT. Amino acids: CASSEETTNNSPLHF. The chain couples TRBV6-1 to TRBJ1-6; D unresolved. Germline CDR1 reads MNHNS; CDR2 reads SASEGT. The CDR3 covers 15 residues. V was clipped by 3 bases and J by 5 bases, with 11 bases between them.

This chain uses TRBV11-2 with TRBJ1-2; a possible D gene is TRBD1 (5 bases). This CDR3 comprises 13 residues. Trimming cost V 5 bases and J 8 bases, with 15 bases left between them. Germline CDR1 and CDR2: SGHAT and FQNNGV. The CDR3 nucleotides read TGTGCCAGCAGCGCTTACCGCCAGGGAGGCTACACCTTC. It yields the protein CASSAYRQGGYTF.

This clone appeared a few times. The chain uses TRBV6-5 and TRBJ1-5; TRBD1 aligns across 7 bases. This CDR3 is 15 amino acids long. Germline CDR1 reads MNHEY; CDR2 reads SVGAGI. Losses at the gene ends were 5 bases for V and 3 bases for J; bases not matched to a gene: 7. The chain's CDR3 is CASSDYRGINQPQHF. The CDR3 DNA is TGTGCCAGCAGTGACTACAGGGGCATCAATCAGCCCCAGCATTTT.

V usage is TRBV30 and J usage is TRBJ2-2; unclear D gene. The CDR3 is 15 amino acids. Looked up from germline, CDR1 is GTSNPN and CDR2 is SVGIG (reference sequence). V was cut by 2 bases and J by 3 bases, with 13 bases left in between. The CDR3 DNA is TGTGCCTGGAGTCTCCCGGACCGGTACACCGGGGAGCTGTTTTTT. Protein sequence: CAWSLPDRYTGELFF. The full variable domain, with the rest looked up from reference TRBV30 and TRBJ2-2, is SQTIHQWPATLVQPVGSPLSLECTVEGTSNPNLYWYRQAAGRGLQLLFYSVGIGQISSEVPQNLSASRPQDRQFILSSKKLLLSDSGFYLCAWSLPDRYTGELFFGEGSRLTVL.

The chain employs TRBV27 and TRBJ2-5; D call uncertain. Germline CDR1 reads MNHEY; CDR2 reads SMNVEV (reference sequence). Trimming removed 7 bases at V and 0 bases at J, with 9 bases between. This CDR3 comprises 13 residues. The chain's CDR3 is CASTPRNQETQYF. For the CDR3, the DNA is TGTGCCAGCACCCCACGAAACCAAGAGACCCAGTACTTC.

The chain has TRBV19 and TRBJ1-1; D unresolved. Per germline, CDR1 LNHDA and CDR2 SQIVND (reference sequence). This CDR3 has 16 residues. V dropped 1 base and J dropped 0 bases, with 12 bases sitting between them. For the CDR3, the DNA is TGTGCCAGTAGTATAGTGGCGTTCGGAATGAACACTGAAGCTTTCTTT. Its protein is CASSIVAFGMNTEAFF.

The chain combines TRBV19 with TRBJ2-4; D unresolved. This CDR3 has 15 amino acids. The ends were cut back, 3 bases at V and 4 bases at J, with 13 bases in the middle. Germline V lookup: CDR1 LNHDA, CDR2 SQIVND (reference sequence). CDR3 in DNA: TGTGCCAGTAGTATTAGTACGCAGACTAAAAACATTCAGTACTTC. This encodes CASSISTQTKNIQYF.

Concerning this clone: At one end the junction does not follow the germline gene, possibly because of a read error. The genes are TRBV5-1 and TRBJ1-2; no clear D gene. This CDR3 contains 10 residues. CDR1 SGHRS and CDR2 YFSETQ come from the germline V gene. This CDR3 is CASSLASMVF. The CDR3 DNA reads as TGCGCCAGCAGCTTGGCCTCAATGGTCTTC.

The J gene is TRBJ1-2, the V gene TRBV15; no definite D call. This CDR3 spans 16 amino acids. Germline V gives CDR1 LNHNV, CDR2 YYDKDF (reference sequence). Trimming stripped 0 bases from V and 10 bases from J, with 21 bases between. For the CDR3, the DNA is TGTGCCACCAGCAGAGAGACGGGAGCAACCAGGTCCGACTACACCTTC. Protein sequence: CATSRETGATRSDYTF. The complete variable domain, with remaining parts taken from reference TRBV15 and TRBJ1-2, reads DAMVIQNPRYQVTQFGKPVTLSCSQTLNHNVMYWYQQKSSQAPKLLFHYYDKDFNNEADTPDNFQSRRPNTSFCFLDIRSPGLGDTAMYLCATSRETGATRSDYTFGSGTRLTVV.

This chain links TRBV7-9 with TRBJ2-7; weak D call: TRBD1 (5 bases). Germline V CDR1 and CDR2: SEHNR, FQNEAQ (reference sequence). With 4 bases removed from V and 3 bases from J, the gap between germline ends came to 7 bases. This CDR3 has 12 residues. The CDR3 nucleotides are TGTGCCAGCAGCTGGCAGGGCTACGAGCAGTACTTC. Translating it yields CASSWQGYEQYF.

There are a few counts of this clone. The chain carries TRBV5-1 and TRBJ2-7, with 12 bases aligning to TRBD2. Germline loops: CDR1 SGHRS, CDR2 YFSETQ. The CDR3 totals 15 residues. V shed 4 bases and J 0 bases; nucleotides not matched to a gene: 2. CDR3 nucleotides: TGCGCCAGCAGCCGGACTAGCGGGGACTCCTACGAGCAGTACTTC. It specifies CASSRTSGDSYEQYF.

The CDR3 coding sequence is TGTGCCAGCAGCTTATCACAGTTAAGGTCTGAAGCTTTCTTT. Its protein product is CASSLSQLRSEAFF. The genes are TRBV7-9 and TRBJ1-1; D call uncertain. This CDR3 spans 14 amino acids. The germline gives CDR1 SEHNR, CDR2 FQNEAQ (reference sequence). V lost 2 bases, J lost 6 bases, and 13 bases lay in between.